Listed here are 15 T cell receptor beta chains from one sample, sequenced in a study of Ad26.COV2.S vaccination and SARS-CoV-2 variants. The treatment is: around 19 received Ad26.COV2.S at low or high dose, single or two shots; 5 received placebo; per-sample allocation not given. Repertoires come from day 63 after the first vaccine or placebo injection. Sequencing used immunoSEQ multiplex PCR; TCRdb keeps in-frame clones, though not all of them. In the table there are 300,000 to 350,000 clones, 88% of which are singletons. Here the sequenced sample was peripheral blood, taken in a trial of Ad26.COV2.S vaccine versus placebo. The receptors derive from a person aged 18-65 years who received the Ad26.COV2.S COVID-19 vaccine or a placebo.

The chain combines TRBV12-3 or TRBV12-4 with TRBJ2-7; no firm D call. The CDR3 consists of 12 residues. Between the trimmed V and J ends, which lost 6 bases and 2 bases, there was a span of 8 bases. Here the CDR3 reads CASSSTPYEQYF. CDR3 bases: TGTGCCAGCAGCTCGACACCCTACGAGCAGTACTTC.

The rearrangement uses TRBV6-2 or TRBV6-3 and TRBJ2-7; 7 positions match TRBD2. This CDR3 contains 16 residues. J gave up 5 bases and V 6 bases, and 16 bases lay outside the gene matches. CDR1 and CDR2 from the germline V gene are MNHEY and SVGEGT. As DNA, the CDR3 is TGTGCCAGCAGCCGTGGTGGCGGGAGTTCGCGTGACGAGCAGTACTTC. Translating it yields CASSRGGGSSRDEQYF.

This chain connects TRBV6-2 or TRBV6-3 to TRBJ2-7; 7 bases are a match to TRBD1. This CDR3 is 16 amino acids long. V lost 4 bases, J lost 4 bases, and 13 bases stayed unmatched. Germline loops: CDR1 MNHEY, CDR2 SVGEGT. The CDR3 spells CASSFLRTGLNYEQYF. The DNA for the CDR3 is TGTGCCAGCAGTTTCCTTAGGACAGGTTTAAATTACGAGCAGTACTTC.

V gene TRBV19 combines with J gene TRBJ1-1, with 11 bases that match TRBD1. The CDR3 has 12 residues. Germline loops: CDR1 LNHDA, CDR2 SQIVND (reference sequence). V gave up 9 bases and J gave up 4 bases; unmatched junction bases: 1. CDR3 loop: CASGTGGTEAFF. The CDR3 coding sequence is TGTGCCAGCGGGACAGGGGGCACTGAAGCTTTCTTT.

The CDR3 loop reads CASSSRGSYNSPLHF. The CDR3 nucleotides read TGTGCCAGCAGCTCGAGGGGCTCCTATAATTCACCCCTCCACTTT. The chain combines TRBV11-2 with TRBJ1-6, with a weak D call TRBD1 (5 bases). Looked up from germline, CDR1 is SGHAT and CDR2 is FQNNGV. Deletions cut 4 bases from V and 0 bases from J, with 7 bases between. The CDR3 has 15 amino acids.

CDR3 residues: CAWLPAGTEAFF. In DNA, the CDR3 is TGTGCCTGGCTCCCGGCGGGGACTGAAGCTTTCTTT. J is TRBJ1-1 and V is TRBV30, with D unresolved. Trimming took 5 bases from V and 5 from J, leaving 12 bases between them. Germline CDR1 reads GTSNPN; CDR2 reads SVGIG (reference sequence). The CDR3 totals 12 residues.

V is TRBV28 and J is TRBJ1-1; TRBD1 is a possible D gene (6 bases). In germline, CDR1 is MDHEN, CDR2 SYDVKM. CDR3 size: 17 residues. Trimming took 6 bases from V and 0 from J, leaving 20 bases between them. The CDR3 nucleotides are TGTGCCAGCAGCTCGACAGGCATTATCTGGATGAACACTGAAGCTTTCTTT. Protein product: CASSSTGIIWMNTEAFF. The full variable domain, rest sourced from reference TRBV28 and TRBJ1-1, is DVKVTQSSRYLVKRTGEKVFLECVQDMDHENMFWYRQDPGLGLRLIYFSYDVKMKEKGDIPEGYSVSREKKERFSLILESASTNQTSMYLCASSSTGIIWMNTEAFFGQGTRLTVV.

This chain uses TRBV25-1 with TRBJ1-1; a weak D match, TRBD1 (5 bases). Trimming stripped 4 bases from V and 3 bases from J, with 12 bases between. Germline CDR1 reads MGHDK; CDR2 reads SYGVNS. The CDR3 runs to 14 residues. CDR3 coding DNA: TGTGCCAGCAGTGGACAGCAGGATTACACTGAAGCTTTCTTT. Its protein product is CASSGQQDYTEAFF.

The chain combines TRBV21-1 with TRBJ2-7; TRBD1, as called in the table, went unchecked against the DNA. TRBV21-1 is marked as a pseudogene. CDR3 size: 13 residues. This CDR3 reads CASSEDRDYEQYF. The CDR3 DNA sequence: TGTGCCAGCAGCGAAGACAGGGACTACGAGCAGTACTTC.

This rearrangement joins TRBV6-2 or TRBV6-3 to TRBJ1-5; tentatively, D is TRBD1 (5 bases). Germline assignment: CDR1 MNHEY and CDR2 SVGEGT. V was clipped by 2 bases and J by 0 bases, with 20 bases between them. The CDR3 extends over 19 amino acids. This CDR3 is CASSYGGGRTRYSNQPQHF. The CDR3 bases are TGTGCCAGCAGTTACGGGGGGGGAAGAACCCGGTATAGCAATCAGCCCCAGCATTTT.

In this sample, this clone turned up once. The chain employs TRBV24-1 and TRBJ2-3, with TRBD2 matching 7 bases. Germline V gene data show CDR1 as KGHDR and CDR2 as SFDVKD. The CDR3 loop spans 15 amino acids. V gave up 7 bases and J gave up 4 bases; unmatched junction bases: 10. The CDR3 region has the DNA TGTGCCACCAGCGGAACGGGACGGGGGGCAGATACGCAGTATTTT. Protein sequence: CATSGTGRGADTQYF.

The genes are TRBV18 and TRBJ2-4; maybe TRBD1 (5 bases). V lost 5 bases and J lost 3, with 11 bases in between. The CDR3 runs 14 residues. Germline lookup yields CDR1 KGHSH and CDR2 LQKENI. The CDR3 region is CASSVQGFKNIQYF. The CDR3 DNA follows: TGTGCCAGCTCAGTTCAGGGATTCAAAAACATTCAGTACTTC.

The chain recombines TRBV5-1 with TRBJ2-5, with no clear D. The V end was cut by 4 bases, the J end by 3 bases, with 10 bases between. Germline CDR1 SGHRS, CDR2 YFSETQ. The CDR3 loop spans 13 amino acids. The CDR3 protein is CASSQFREETQYF. CDR3 bases: TGCGCCAGCAGCCAGTTCCGGGAAGAGACCCAGTACTTC.

The gene calls are TRBV12-3 or TRBV12-4 and TRBJ1-5; tentatively, D is TRBD1 (5 bases). The CDR3 spans 13 residues. The V and J ends lost 5 bases and 4 bases respectively, with 9 bases between them. The CDR3 loop reads CASSPDSNQPQHF. The CDR3 DNA reads TGTGCCAGCAGTCCCGACAGTAATCAGCCCCAGCATTTT.

The V call is TRBV4-1, the J call TRBJ1-3; D is ambiguous. The CDR3 has 13 amino acids. V was shortened by 5 bases and J by 0 bases, with 5 bases between the two germline ends. Germline assignment: CDR1 MGHRA and CDR2 YSYEKL. CDR3 protein: CASSIGSGNTIYF. CDR3 coding DNA: TGCGCCAGCAGCATCGGCTCTGGAAACACCATATATTTT.